This T cell receptor beta chain came from a study of CD8+ T cells in alopecia areata. Germline V gene lookup returns CDR1 SNHLY and CDR2 FYNNEI. The CDR3 loop spans 13 amino acids. V was trimmed by 3 bases and J by 3 bases, leaving 8 bases between them. Specified treatment: oral pan-JAK inhibitor, 5-10 mg twice daily. Sequencing templates came from extracted RNA that was reverse transcribed into cDNA. Assay: immunoSEQ multiplex PCR; the TCRdb copy retains only in-frame clones and omits some. Of some 100,000 clones in the sample, about 44% are singletons; the top ten hold roughly a sixth. The chain combines TRBV2 with TRBJ1-1; tentative D call: TRBD1 (5 bases). Here the sequenced sample was CD8+ T cells sorted from blood, taken at week 24, from a patient treated with tofacitinib. This receptor was taken from a human donor with alopecia areata. This CDR3 is CASSEGRYTEAFF. CDR3 sequence (DNA): TGTGCCAGCAGTGAGGGACGGTACACTGAAGCTTTCTTT. Full variable domain (remainder filled in from reference TRBV2 and TRBJ1-1): EPEVTQTPSHQVTQMGQEVILRCVPISNHLYFYWYRQILGQKVEFLVSFYNNEISEKSEIFDDQFSVERPDGSNFTLKIRSTKLEDSAMYFCASSEGRYTEAFFGQGTRLTVV.